This record covers a single TCR beta chain. Its antigen is unidentified. The data derive from a study of ipilimumab plus nivolumab after autologous stem cell transplantation. Study-level results: Authors suggest TCR repertoire, Treg phenotype and gut microbiota support further study.

CDR1 and CDR2 from the germline V gene are MNHEY and SMNVEV (reference sequence). There are 15 residues in the CDR3. Trimming took 0 bases from V and 0 from J, leaving 6 bases between them. The method was immunoSEQ multiplex PCR; TCRdb's version includes in-frame clones alone and lacks a portion of them. The sample shows approximately 20,000 clones, 77% of them seen only once. The sample was PBMCs, taken in a trial of ipilimumab plus nivolumab as post-transplant consolidation. The V call is TRBV27, the J call TRBJ1-3; D not resolved. The clonotype originates from a male donor with diffuse large B-cell lymphoma. This CDR3 is CASSLSRGSGNTIYF. The CDR3 coding sequence is TGTGCCAGCAGTTTATCCCGGGGCTCTGGAAACACCATATATTTT.